Below are 31 T cell receptor beta chains sequenced from a single sample in a study of shared clonotypes between healthy human individuals. The data were produced by immunoSEQ multiplex PCR, yet TCRdb's version contains in-frame clones alone and is incomplete. The table has millions of clones, less than 95% seen once; the top ten hold roughly 1%. Naivety among CD8 cells was defined by CD45RO negativity and positive CCR7 selection, thereby excluding terminally differentiated effector memory CD45RA+ cells. Sequencing was performed on naive CD8+ T cells sorted from blood. The receptor set was obtained from a man aged 18 to 29 in good health.

This sequence joins TRBV5-6 and TRBJ2-2; 10 nucleotides match TRBD1. This CDR3 is built from 17 residues. Losses at the gene ends were 3 bases for V and 8 bases for J; bases not matched to a gene: 13. The germline V gene has CDR1 SGHDT and CDR2 YYEEEE. The CDR3 DNA sequence: TGTGCCAGCAGCTCCTGGGACAGGGGCACCGAAAAGGGGGAGCTGTTTTTT. Translating it yields CASSSWDRGTEKGELFF.

This chain connects TRBV5-6 to TRBJ1-1, with D perhaps matching TRBD1 (6 bases). There are 14 residues in the CDR3. CDR1 and CDR2 from the germline V gene are SGHDT and YYEEEE. The V end was cut by 5 bases, the J end by 11 bases, with 22 bases between. The CDR3 spells CASSPSTGLYRAFF. The CDR3 DNA is TGTGCCAGCAGTCCGAGTACAGGGTTATATAGGGCTTTCTTT.

The gene calls are TRBV7-8 and TRBJ2-5, with D possibly being TRBD2 (5 bases). V lost 5 bases, J lost 0 bases, and 16 bases lay in between. The length of the CDR3 is 16 residues. Looked up from germline, CDR1 is SGHVS and CDR2 is FQNEAQ. CDR3 sequence (DNA): TGTGCCAGCAGCCCCCGCAGCGGCCACTACCAAGAGACCCAGTACTTC. Amino acids: CASSPRSGHYQETQYF.

The rearrangement links TRBV9 to TRBJ2-1, with TRBD1 identical over 8 bases. The V gene end was trimmed by 4 bases and the J gene end by 4 bases; junction bases not matched to a gene: 7. There are 15 residues in the CDR3. Per the germline V gene, CDR1 is SGDLS and CDR2 is YYNGEE. The CDR3 region is CASSSSRTGYNEQFF. The DNA for the CDR3 is TGTGCCAGCAGCTCCTCGAGGACAGGGTACAATGAGCAGTTCTTC.

The V and J genes are TRBV29-1 and TRBJ2-1; no clear D. The V end was cut by 4 bases, the J end by 6 bases, with 13 bases between. The germline V gene encodes CDR1 SQVTM and CDR2 ANQGSEA. This CDR3 is built from 13 residues. The CDR3: CSVVSLSRNEQFF. CDR3 bases: TGCAGCGTTGTAAGTCTATCCCGCAATGAGCAGTTCTTC.

The gene calls are TRBV29-1 and TRBJ1-2; D uncertain. The CDR3 covers 13 residues. The V gene lost 7 bases and the J gene lost 0 bases, with 12 bases spanning the gap. From germline, CDR1 is SQVTM and CDR2 ANQGSEA. The CDR3 DNA reads TGCAGCGCCGGCCTCCCGACTAACTATGGCTACACCTTC. It yields the protein CSAGLPTNYGYTF.

The J gene is TRBJ2-1, the V gene TRBV14; 10 bases match TRBD2. Losses at the gene ends were 1 base for V and 8 bases for J; bases not matched to a gene: 14. The CDR3 runs to 18 residues. The V gene's germline CDR1 is SGHDN and CDR2 FVKESK. Here the CDR3 reads CASSQVHTPSGGYYEQFF. In DNA form, the CDR3 reads TGTGCCAGCAGCCAAGTACATACCCCTAGCGGGGGATATTATGAGCAGTTCTTC.

V usage is TRBV5-1 and J usage is TRBJ1-2; 7 bases map to TRBD1. This CDR3 has 15 amino acids. Per germline, CDR1 SGHRS and CDR2 YFSETQ. V was pared by 7 bases and J by 6 bases, with 15 bases of the junction left unmatched. The DNA for the CDR3 is TGCGCCAGCGCGTCCCCGGGGGTAGGGGGCGATGGCTACACCTTC. It yields the protein CASASPGVGGDGYTF.

This chain connects TRBV19 to TRBJ1-5; D uncertain. Looked up from germline, CDR1 is LNHDA and CDR2 is SQIVND (reference sequence). The CDR3 length is 14 residues. V shed 6 bases and J shed 0 bases, with 9 bases lying between them. CDR3 sequence (DNA): TGTGCCAGTAGGGCTGGTTATAGCAATCAGCCCCAGCATTTT. It is translated as CASRAGYSNQPQHF.

This clone was seen a few times. This sample also contains other DNA sequences that code for the same CDR3. The chain combines TRBV15 with TRBJ1-5; a weak D match, TRBD1 (6 bases). V lost 3 bases to trimming and J lost 1 base, with 10 bases between them. CDR1 and CDR2 from the germline V gene are LNHNV and YYDKDF (reference sequence). The CDR3 extends over 15 amino acids. CDR3 amino acids: CATSSGTISNQPQHF. The CDR3 DNA sequence: TGTGCCACCAGCAGTGGGACAATAAGCAATCAGCCCCAGCATTTT.

This chain joins TRBV2 and TRBJ2-3, with 11 bases aligning to TRBD1. Germline V lookup: CDR1 SNHLY, CDR2 FYNNEI. Unmatched junction bases numbered 5, after V lost 4 bases and J lost 5 bases. The length of the CDR3 is 15 residues. This CDR3 is CASSGGTGGVDTQYF. In DNA form, the CDR3 reads TGTGCCAGCAGTGGCGGGACAGGGGGTGTAGATACGCAGTATTTT.

The CDR3, as DNA: TGTGCCAGCAGTGGACAGGGGGCGCCGGACCAGCCCCAGCATTTT. Encoded protein: CASSGQGAPDQPQHF. The chain recombines TRBV2 with TRBJ1-5, with 10 nucleotides matching TRBD1. Unmatched junction bases numbered 7, after V lost 4 bases and J lost 7 bases. Germline lookup yields CDR1 SNHLY and CDR2 FYNNEI. There are 15 residues in the CDR3.

The gene calls are TRBV5-1 and TRBJ2-5; D is unresolved. V lost 0 bases and J 0 bases, leaving 12 bases between the germline ends. CDR1 and CDR2 (germline): SGHRS, YFSETQ. The CDR3 has 16 amino acids. CDR3 DNA: TGCGCCAGCAGCTTGGCTGTGGCAGGACACCAAGAGACCCAGTACTTC. Residues: CASSLAVAGHQETQYF. The full variable domain, rest sourced from reference TRBV5-1 and TRBJ2-5, is KAGVTQTPRYLIKTRGQQVTLSCSPISGHRSVSWYQQTPGQGLQFLFEYFSETQRNKGNFPGRFSGRQFSNSRSEMNVSTLELGDSALYLCASSLAVAGHQETQYFGPGTRLLVL.

The V call is TRBV9, the J call TRBJ2-7; 7 bases fit TRBD2. V lost 2 bases, J lost 5 bases, and 10 bases stayed unmatched. Germline V gives CDR1 SGDLS, CDR2 YYNGEE. The CDR3 sequence is 15 residues long. Written as DNA, the CDR3 is TGTGCCAGCAGCGTCCACCCCGGGGCGGGAGACGAGCAGTACTTC. Protein sequence: CASSVHPGAGDEQYF. The full variable domain, its missing parts supplied by reference TRBV9 and TRBJ2-7, is DSGVTQTPKHLITATGQRVTLRCSPRSGDLSVYWYQQSLDQGLQFLIQYYNGEERAKGNILERFSAQQFPDLHSELNLSSLELGDSALYFCASSVHPGAGDEQYFGPGTRLTVT.

This clone was detected a few times. The J gene is TRBJ1-1, the V gene TRBV19; no definite D call. Trimming cost V 0 bases and J 11 bases, with 13 bases left between them. This CDR3 region has 13 residues. Germline V gene sequence: CDR1 LNHDA, CDR2 SQIVND (reference sequence). In nucleotides, the CDR3 is TGTGCCAGTAGTATAGATCTGATAGCCCAGGCTTTCTTT. As protein: CASSIDLIAQAFF. Variable domain in full (rest from reference TRBV19 and TRBJ1-1): DGGITQSPKYLFRKEGQNVTLSCEQNLNHDAMYWYRQDPGQGLRLIYYSQIVNDFQKGDIAEGYSVSREKKESFPLTVTSAQKNPTAFYLCASSIDLIAQAFFGQGTRLTVV.

This clone was seen a single time. CDR3 sequence reads: CASVSGGTEAFF. As DNA, the CDR3 is TGTGCCAGCGTATCAGGGGGTACTGAAGCTTTCTTT. V is TRBV6-5 and J is TRBJ1-1; 7 bases align to TRBD1. V lost 8 bases and J lost 5; bases outside the gene matches: 5. Germline V lookup: CDR1 MNHEY, CDR2 SVGAGI. CDR3 length: 12 amino acids.

The chain's CDR3 is CASSPLAGGSYNEQFF. For the CDR3, the DNA is TGTGCCAGCAGCCCCCTAGCGGGGGGGTCCTACAATGAGCAGTTCTTC. The V gene is TRBV5-4, the J gene TRBJ2-1; 12 nucleotides match TRBD2. In germline, CDR1 is SGHNT, CDR2 YYREEE (reference sequence). The CDR3 is 16 residues long. V lost 4 bases and J lost 1; bases outside the gene matches: 3.

This clone showed up just a few times. V is TRBV29-1 and J is TRBJ1-1; the D gene is possibly TRBD1 (5 bases). The CDR3 is made up of 11 amino acids. Germline assignment: CDR1 SQVTM and CDR2 ANQGSEA. Here the CDR3 reads CSGGENTEAFF. In DNA form, the CDR3 reads TGCAGTGGGGGGGAAAACACTGAAGCTTTCTTT.

The chain couples TRBV6-1 to TRBJ2-5, with D perhaps being TRBD1 or TRBD2 (5 bases each). The CDR3 has 18 amino acids. V lost 3 bases and J lost 4, with 24 bases in between. In germline, CDR1 is MNHNS, CDR2 SASEGT. This chain's CDR3 is CASSDSGPAYRRRETQYF. The CDR3 DNA follows: TGTGCCAGCAGTGATTCGGGACCAGCTTACCGAAGGAGAGAGACCCAGTACTTC.

The CDR3 reads CASSPDSYYEQYF. The CDR3 DNA reads as TGTGCCAGCAGCCCTGACAGCTACTACGAGCAGTACTTC. J is TRBJ2-7 and V is TRBV6-5; TRBD1 might be the D (5 bases). Trimming took off 6 bases at V and 3 bases at J, with 12 bases between the two ends. CDR3 length: 13 residues. Germline-derived CDR1 and CDR2 are MNHEY and SVGAGI.

Only one count was recorded for this clone. The chain employs TRBV4-3 and TRBJ1-1; D call uncertain. V shed 8 bases and J shed 4 bases, with 17 bases lying between them. This CDR3 is 14 amino acids long. Germline CDR1 is LGHNA and CDR2 is YSLEER. The CDR3 nucleotides are TGCGCCAGCTCCCAAGAGGGCCCAAGCACTGAAGCTTTCTTT. Amino acid sequence: CASSQEGPSTEAFF.

This clone appeared a single time. CDR3 loop: CASSLAQTSGGQDHEQFF. CDR3 nucleotides: TGTGCCAGCAGCTTAGCCCAGACTAGCGGGGGGCAGGACCATGAGCAGTTCTTC. The chain carries TRBV11-3 and TRBJ2-1, with 13 bases aligning to TRBD2. The V gene end was trimmed by 1 base and the J gene end by 8 bases; junction bases not matched to a gene: 11. The CDR3 totals 18 residues. Germline V lookup: CDR1 SGHNT, CDR2 YENEEA.

The count of this clone is one. The chain uses TRBV2 and TRBJ2-1, with TRBD2 matching 9 bases. This CDR3 has 14 residues. In germline, CDR1 is SNHLY, CDR2 FYNNEI. Unmatched junction bases numbered 7, after V lost 5 bases and J lost 8 bases. CDR3 sequence reads: CASSPSGAGDEQFF. The CDR3 DNA sequence: TGTGCCAGCAGTCCTAGCGGGGCGGGGGATGAGCAGTTCTTC.

J is TRBJ2-1 and V is TRBV4-1, with 7 bases identical to TRBD2. The CDR3 is 15 amino acids. V lost 4 bases to trimming and J lost 3 bases; unmatched junction nucleotides: 6. CDR1 is MGHRA, CDR2 YSYEKL, per germline. The CDR3 region is CASSRAGVVYNEQFF. As DNA, the CDR3 is TGCGCCAGCAGCCGGGCGGGGGTTGTCTACAATGAGCAGTTCTTC.

This clone has more than one count but fewer than ten. Other DNA sequences in the sample encode the same CDR3. The genes are TRBV6-5 and TRBJ1-2; D is ambiguous. Germline V lookup: CDR1 MNHEY, CDR2 SVGAGI. V lost 6 bases, J lost 6 bases, and 8 bases lay in between. The CDR3 has 11 residues. The CDR3 nucleotides read TGTGCCAGCAGCTACGGCGATGGCTACACCTTC. Amino acids: CASSYGDGYTF.

The chain combines TRBV5-4 with TRBJ1-1; D call uncertain. V shed 2 bases and J shed 3 bases, with 5 bases lying between them. The germline CDR1 and CDR2 sequences are SGHNT and YYREEE (reference sequence). The CDR3 runs to 12 residues. In nucleotides, the CDR3 is TGTGCCAGCAGCTTCCAATACACTGAAGCTTTCTTT. It codes for CASSFQYTEAFF.

The chain's CDR3 is CAISVLTGTGGAGELFF. The DNA of the CDR3 is TGTGCCATCAGTGTTTTGACCGGGACCGGGGGGGCCGGGGAGCTGTTTTTT. This sequence joins TRBV10-3 and TRBJ2-2; 8 bases line up with TRBD2. Losses at the gene ends were 4 bases for V and 6 bases for J; bases not matched to a gene: 13. Germline loops: CDR1 ENHRY, CDR2 SYGVKD. The CDR3 runs 17 residues.

Concerning this clone itself: One end of the junction does not line up with germline, which may come from a read error. The same CDR3 is also encoded by other DNA sequences in this sample. The chain uses TRBV10-2 and TRBJ2-2, with a tentative D call TRBD1 (6 bases). The CDR3 is 15 amino acids. Germline V gene lookup returns CDR1 WSHSY and CDR2 SAAADI. The CDR3 loop reads CASSIDRPRTGELFF. CDR3 in DNA: TGCGCCAGCAGTATCGACAGGCCGAGGACCGGGGAGCTGTTTTTC.

The rearrangement links TRBV7-6 to TRBJ2-5; 11 bases are a match to TRBD2. The CDR3 contains 16 residues. Germline V gene sequence: CDR1 SGHVS, CDR2 FNYEAQ. Germline trimming cut 5 bases from V and 5 bases from J; bases unmatched to any gene: 10. As DNA, the CDR3 is TGTGCCAGCAGCCTTCTAGCGGGGGGACGAGCTGAGACCCAGTACTTC. Protein product: CASSLLAGGRAETQYF.

This chain joins TRBV5-1 and TRBJ2-7, with 7 bases that match TRBD2. V dropped 1 base and J dropped 3; count of bases not matched to a gene: 1. This CDR3 is built from 13 residues. Per germline, CDR1 SGHRS and CDR2 YFSETQ. The CDR3 DNA follows: TGCGCCAGCAGCTTGCGGGACTACTACGAGCAGTACTTC. Its protein product is CASSLRDYYEQYF.

The rearrangement links TRBV27 to TRBJ2-1; 7 bases align to TRBD1. The CDR3 consists of 14 residues. CDR1 is MNHEY and CDR2 is SMNVEV in the germline V gene (reference sequence). V gave up 3 bases and J gave up 9 bases; unmatched junction bases: 8. This chain's CDR3 is CASSFGQGVVEQFF. The CDR3 DNA reads TGTGCCAGCAGTTTTGGGCAGGGGGTAGTTGAGCAGTTCTTC.